What follows are 29 T cell receptor beta chains derived from one specimen sequenced in a study of blood T cells in healthy people across ages. A J-beta primer mix and a sample-barcoded 5' primer were used in a second PCR of about 7 to 11 cycles. A single record per CDR3 protein comes from TCRdb applying MiXCR to the 5' RACE reads. The data contain around 780,000 distinct CDR3 sequences, 25% to 30% of them singletons. A further study also used this sample, focusing on T cells of mothers and their children.

Sequencing was performed on blood. Receptors were obtained from a boy aged 5-17 years in good health.

This clonotype has a handful of counts. V is TRBV28 and J is TRBJ1-5; no clear D gene. Trimming removed 6 bases from V and 0 bases from J, with 9 bases in between. The germline V gene has CDR1 MDHEN and CDR2 SYDVKM. The length of the CDR3 is 14 residues. The CDR3 reads CASRPQVSNQPQHF. The CDR3 DNA reads as TGTGCCAGCAGGCCGCAGGTTAGCAATCAGCCCCAGCATTTT.

This clonotype was picked up a small number of times. The chain couples TRBV20-1 to TRBJ2-2; TRBD2 matches at 12 bases. V was pared by 6 bases and J by 4 bases, with 3 bases of the junction left unmatched. The CDR3 extends over 14 amino acids. The germline gives CDR1 DFQATT, CDR2 SNEGSKA (reference sequence). The CDR3 loop reads CSALAGGPTGELFF. CDR3 bases: TGCAGTGCCCTAGCGGGGGGGCCCACCGGGGAGCTGTTTTTT.

Only a few counts were recorded for this clonotype. V gene TRBV2 combines with J gene TRBJ1-2; TRBD1 matches 7 bases. V lost 4 bases, J lost 8 bases, and 7 bases stayed unmatched. The germline V gene encodes CDR1 SNHLY and CDR2 FYNNEI. The CDR3 extends over 13 amino acids. CDR3 nucleotides: TGTGCCAGCAGTGTGGGACAGATGGGCGGCTACACCTTC. This translates into CASSVGQMGGYTF. Together with reference TRBV2 and TRBJ1-2, the CDR3 gives the full variable domain: EPEVTQTPSHQVTQMGQEVILRCVPISNHLYFYWYRQILGQKVEFLVSFYNNEISEKSEIFDDQFSVERPDGSNFTLKIRSTKLEDSAMYFCASSVGQMGGYTFGSGTRLTVV.

This clonotype was found a few times. This chain links TRBV29-1 with TRBJ2-7, with D perhaps matching TRBD1 (5 bases). Germline CDR1 is SQVTM and CDR2 is ANQGSEA. The CDR3 spans 13 residues. V dropped 7 bases and J dropped 3 bases, with 16 bases sitting between them. The CDR3 region has the DNA TGCAGCGCATTGGGGCAGAACCACTACGAGCAGTACTTC. Residues: CSALGQNHYEQYF.

The gene calls are TRBV20-1 and TRBJ1-2; D may be TRBD1 (5 bases). The V gene lost 7 bases and the J gene lost 4 bases, with 16 bases spanning the gap. Germline lookup yields CDR1 DFQATT and CDR2 SNEGSKA (reference sequence). This CDR3 is 13 amino acids long. The CDR3, as DNA: TGCAGTGTAGGTAGGGACCCTGGCTATGGCTACACCTTC. Translating it yields CSVGRDPGYGYTF.

The chain carries TRBV30 and TRBJ2-7, with TRBD1 identical over 7 bases. V dropped 5 bases and J dropped 0; count of bases not matched to a gene: 4. Germline CDR1 reads GTSNPN; CDR2 reads SVGIG (reference sequence). The CDR3 runs to 13 residues. This CDR3 is CAWQTGISYEQYF. In DNA, the CDR3 is TGTGCCTGGCAGACAGGGATCTCCTACGAGCAGTACTTC. Full variable domain (rest looked up from reference TRBV30 and TRBJ2-7): SQTIHQWPATLVQPVGSPLSLECTVEGTSNPNLYWYRQAAGRGLQLLFYSVGIGQISSEVPQNLSASRPQDRQFILSSKKLLLSDSGFYLCAWQTGISYEQYFGPGTRLTVT.

V and J are TRBV12-3 or TRBV12-4 and TRBJ2-1, with 9 bases that match TRBD2. This CDR3 is built from 15 residues. The ends lost 2 bases at V and 8 bases at J; junction bases unmatched: 7. The CDR3 here is CASSLRGLAFYEQFF. The CDR3, as DNA: TGTGCCAGCAGTTTAAGGGGACTAGCCTTCTATGAGCAGTTCTTC.

A remark on this clonotype: Compared with germline, one end of the junction differs, possibly owing to a read error. This sequence joins TRBV7-9 and TRBJ2-7; D remains unclear. The germline gives CDR1 SEHNR, CDR2 FQNEAQ (reference sequence). The CDR3 loop spans 14 amino acids. CDR3 sequence: CASNLSYGSYEQYF. The CDR3 coding sequence is TGTGCCAGCAACTTATCGTACGGCTCCTACGAGCAGTACTTC.

J is TRBJ1-4 and V is TRBV4-1; weak D call: TRBD1 (6 bases). Germline V lookup: CDR1 MGHRA, CDR2 YSYEKL. The V end lost 2 bases, the J end lost 8 bases, and 12 bases lay between the germline ends. The CDR3 spans 14 residues. CDR3 DNA sequence: TGCGCCAGCAGCCAACCGGACAGACGGGAAAAACTGTTTTTT. Protein sequence: CASSQPDRREKLFF.

The J gene is TRBJ1-5, the V gene TRBV20-1; TRBD1 is a possible D gene (5 bases). Germline CDR1 reads DFQATT; CDR2 reads SNEGSKA (reference sequence). Trimming pared 0 bases from V and 3 bases from J, leaving 9 bases between. The CDR3 loop spans 14 amino acids. The CDR3 nucleotides are TGCAGTGCTAGAGAGACAGCGATCAATCAGCCCCAGCATTTT. Its translation is CSARETAINQPQHF.

This clonotype was counted a few times. The chain couples TRBV20-1 to TRBJ1-1; D perhaps matches TRBD1 (6 bases). The CDR3 is made up of 13 amino acids. With 6 bases removed from V and 3 bases from J, the gap between germline ends came to 14 bases. Germline CDR1 DFQATT, CDR2 SNEGSKA (reference sequence). CDR3 loop: CSAKQGADTEAFF. DNA of the CDR3: TGCAGTGCAAAACAGGGTGCAGACACTGAAGCTTTCTTT.

This clonotype was recorded once. This chain joins TRBV5-1 and TRBJ2-1; TRBD2 agrees at 8 bases. This CDR3 contains 15 residues. V trimming: 2 bases; J trimming: 5 bases; junction bases outside the gene matches: 6. Germline loops: CDR1 SGHRS, CDR2 YFSETQ. In DNA form, the CDR3 reads TGCGCCAGCAGCTTCGGGAGCGGGGGACACAATGAGCAGTTCTTC. Encoded protein: CASSFGSGGHNEQFF.

This CDR3 reads CASSSLWAGGQETQYF. The CDR3 coding sequence is TGTGCCAGCAGCAGCCTGTGGGCGGGGGGCCAAGAGACCCAGTACTTC. The chain carries TRBV5-5 and TRBJ2-5; TRBD2 aligns across 8 bases. This CDR3 comprises 16 residues. Germline CDR1 reads SGHKS; CDR2 reads YYEKEE (reference sequence). Trimming took 4 bases from V and 1 from J; bases not matched to a gene: 9. The complete variable domain, with remaining parts taken from reference TRBV5-5 and TRBJ2-5, reads DAGVTQSPTHLIKTRGQQVTLRCSPISGHKSVSWYQQVLGQGPQFIFQYYEKEERGRGNFPDRFSARQFPNYSSELNVNALLLGDSALYLCASSSLWAGGQETQYFGPGTRLLVL.

This clonotype was observed a handful of times. The chain couples TRBV6-2 or TRBV6-3 to TRBJ1-4; D is undetermined. V lost 3 bases and J lost 6, with 2 bases in between. Per germline, CDR1 MNHEY and CDR2 SVGEGT. This CDR3 is built from 11 residues. The CDR3 DNA is TGTGCCAGCAGTTATTATGAAAAACTGTTTTTT. It codes for CASSYYEKLFF.

The gene calls are TRBV12-3 or TRBV12-4 and TRBJ1-2; possibly TRBD1 for D (6 bases). Trimming took off 6 bases at V and 6 bases at J, with 14 bases between the two ends. The CDR3 is 13 residues long. CDR3 loop: CASRLQGADGYTF. CDR3 nucleotides: TGTGCCAGCAGATTACAGGGCGCGGATGGCTACACCTTC.

This chain joins TRBV7-9 and TRBJ2-2; no reliable D call. This CDR3 spans 13 amino acids. Germline loops: CDR1 SEHNR, CDR2 FQNEAQ (reference sequence). The V gene lost 5 bases and the J gene lost 4 bases, with 8 bases spanning the gap. The CDR3 reads CASSPKSTGELFF. As DNA, the CDR3 is TGTGCCAGCAGCCCAAAGAGCACCGGGGAGCTGTTTTTT.

The chain uses TRBV9 and TRBJ1-2; no clear D. There are 17 residues in the CDR3. V was cut by 0 bases and J by 4 bases, with 19 bases left in between. Germline values: CDR1 SGDLS, CDR2 YYNGEE. CDR3 DNA sequence: TGTGCCAGCAGCGTAGCCAAAAGTTCAGGCTTGGGCTATGGCTACACCTTC. Encoded protein: CASSVAKSSGLGYGYTF.

This clonotype was detected a few times. Here the CDR3 reads CSAVVGQETQYF. The CDR3, as DNA: TGCAGTGCGGTAGTGGGGCAAGAGACCCAGTACTTC. This rearrangement joins TRBV20-1 to TRBJ2-5, with unresolved D. Looked up from germline, CDR1 is DFQATT and CDR2 is SNEGSKA (reference sequence). This CDR3 contains 12 residues. V dropped 6 bases and J dropped 2 bases, with 10 bases sitting between them.

The V call is TRBV28, the J call TRBJ2-1, with TRBD2 as a possible D gene (6 bases). Germline V gives CDR1 MDHEN, CDR2 SYDVKM. There are 17 residues in the CDR3. Trimming took off 5 bases at V and 3 bases at J, with 20 bases between the two ends. CDR3: CASSAMTSGLHYNEQFF. In nucleotides, the CDR3 is TGTGCCAGCAGTGCTATGACGTCGGGACTTCACTACAATGAGCAGTTCTTC.

In its sample, this clonotype was seen a few times. V usage is TRBV9 and J usage is TRBJ2-1; 15 bases agree with TRBD2. The germline gives CDR1 SGDLS, CDR2 YYNGEE. This CDR3 comprises 17 residues. With 4 bases clipped from V and 2 bases from J, the junction kept 4 bases outside the gene matches. CDR3: CASSPRTSGGAYNEQFF. CDR3 sequence (DNA): TGTGCCAGCAGCCCTAGGACTAGCGGGGGGGCCTACAATGAGCAGTTCTTC.

This clonotype occurred a few times. The rearrangement uses TRBV12-3 or TRBV12-4 and TRBJ2-5; D assignment may be TRBD1 or TRBD2 (7 bases each). V lost 4 bases to trimming and J lost 11 bases, with 14 bases between them. This CDR3 comprises 12 residues. For the CDR3, the DNA is TGTGCCAGCAGTTACGCAGGGGGGGAGCAGTACTTC. The encoded protein is CASSYAGGEQYF.

The gene calls are TRBV7-3 and TRBJ2-3, with 10 bases identical to TRBD2. The CDR3 spans 15 residues. Germline V CDR1 and CDR2: SGHTA, FQGTGA. Trimming removed 2 bases from V and 6 bases from J; junction bases left unmatched: 5. The CDR3 DNA follows: TGTGCCAGCAGCTTATCAGCGGGGGGGCCGGATACGCAGTATTTT. Translated: CASSLSAGGPDTQYF.

This clonotype was picked up a small number of times. The V call is TRBV27, the J call TRBJ2-1; TRBD1 aligns across 7 bases. The DNA end lines up better with TRBJ2-5; the J call may be wrong. CDR1 and CDR2 from the germline V gene are MNHEY and SMNVEV (reference sequence). The CDR3 has 15 amino acids. The CDR3 protein is CASSTPRQGQETQYF. CDR3 nucleotides: TGTGCCAGCAGTACACCCAGACAGGGCCAAGAGACCCAGTACTTC.

V usage is TRBV12-3 or TRBV12-4 and J usage is TRBJ2-3, with a tentative D call TRBD1 (6 bases). The CDR3 is made up of 17 amino acids. The V end lost 3 bases, the J end lost 3 bases, and 19 bases lay between the germline ends. The CDR3 coding sequence is TGTGCCAGCAGTTTCCCCGGTCGGCAGGGGATAACAGATACGCAGTATTTT. It codes for CASSFPGRQGITDTQYF.

There are a few counts of this clonotype. The chain is built from TRBV10-3 and TRBJ2-3; D may be TRBD1 (6 bases). Trimming took off 10 bases at V and 3 bases at J, with 20 bases between the two ends. This CDR3 comprises 15 residues. From germline, CDR1 is ENHRY and CDR2 SYGVKD. CDR3 amino acids: CASTWTDQGTDTQYF. The DNA for the CDR3 is TGTGCCAGCACCTGGACGGACCAGGGGACAGATACGCAGTATTTT.

The gene calls are TRBV29-1 and TRBJ2-5; D unclear. The CDR3 is made up of 15 amino acids. Germline CDR1 reads SQVTM; CDR2 reads ANQGSEA. The ends were cut back, 0 bases at V and 0 bases at J, with 11 bases in the middle. The CDR3 DNA reads as TGCAGCGTTGAAGATCCACTGCCGTACCAAGAGACCCAGTACTTC. Protein product: CSVEDPLPYQETQYF.

This clonotype was seen a handful of times. The chain links TRBV12-3 or TRBV12-4 to TRBJ1-2, with a possible D match to TRBD1 (5 bases). Trimming pared 2 bases from V and 0 bases from J, leaving 13 bases between. This CDR3 is built from 16 residues. CDR3 loop: CASSLSVEGTNYGYTF. The CDR3 nucleotides read TGTGCCAGCAGTTTATCGGTGGAGGGGACTAACTATGGCTACACCTTC.

The rearrangement uses TRBV28 and TRBJ1-4; D remains ambiguous. V lost 1 base and J 8 bases, leaving 11 bases between the germline ends. The CDR3 sequence is 14 residues long. Germline-derived CDR1 and CDR2 are MDHEN and SYDVKM. CDR3 DNA sequence: TGTGCCAGCAGTTTATCACCGGGTCGGGAAAAACTGTTTTTT. This translates into CASSLSPGREKLFF.

V usage is TRBV4-1 and J usage is TRBJ2-5; 10 positions match TRBD2. V lost 0 bases to trimming and J lost 4 bases; unmatched junction nucleotides: 5. This CDR3 region has 16 residues. Germline values: CDR1 MGHRA, CDR2 YSYEKL. As DNA, the CDR3 is TGCGCCAGCAGCCAAGAGAGCGGGGGGGCCGGAGAGACCCAGTACTTC. Translation: CASSQESGGAGETQYF.